Following are 26 T cell receptor beta chains from one sample sequenced in a study of CD8+CD57+ T cells in acquired aplastic anemia. TCR beta VDJ and CDR3 were profiled, and genomic DNA was the template. TCRdb re-called the reads through MiXCR, storing one row per CDR3 protein. The sample holds roughly 420,000 distinct CDR3 sequences, about two thirds seen once. Source material: sorted CD4+, CD8+, or CD8+CD57+ T cells (not recorded which) from PBMCs. The receptors here all came from a human donor in good health, serving as a control.

In regard to this clonotype: This CDR3 is missing its conserved last phenylalanine or tryptophan, likely due to a read error. It is unclear where the CDR3 begins or ends on the DNA, so no DNA is shown, and the CDR3 is as TCRdb lists it. This chain links TRBV9 with TRBJ2-7; the table's D call, TRBD1, was not checked against the DNA. Ends included, the CDR3 has 13 residues. Germline-derived CDR1 and CDR2 are SGDLS and YYNGEE. The CDR3 spells CASSPAGHKFSPL.

This clonotype was recorded at least ten times. In DNA, the CDR3 is TGCAGTGCTAGAGACCCTCGCGCAATTATGGAGACCCAGTACTTC. Its translation: CSARDPRAIMETQYF. This chain joins TRBV20-1 and TRBJ2-5; no definite D call. Germline CDR1 DFQATT, CDR2 SNEGSKA (reference sequence). This CDR3 has 15 residues. The V end was cut by 0 bases, the J end by 5 bases, with 16 bases between.

The chain employs TRBV5-6 and TRBJ2-3, with no clear D. The CDR3 loop spans 13 amino acids. Germline CDR1 and CDR2: SGHDT and YYEEEE. The V end lost 2 bases, the J end lost 2 bases, and 6 bases lay between the germline ends. CDR3 nucleotides: TGTGCCAGCAGCTTTCAGTACACAGATACGCAGTATTTT. This gives the protein CASSFQYTDTQYF.

With respect to this clonotype: One end of the junction is discordant with germline, which a read error may explain. The chain joins TRBV29-1 to TRBJ2-2, with TRBD1 identical over 7 bases. Germline V CDR1 and CDR2: SQVTM, ANQGSEA. The CDR3 is 14 residues long. The CDR3 nucleotides read TGCAGCTGGGGGACAGCAACGAACACCGGGGAGCTATTTTTT. This gives the protein CSWGTATNTGELFF.

Regarding this clonotype: It is likely a read error, because the conserved phenylalanine at the end of the CDR3 is missing. The chain uses TRBV7-9 and TRBJ1-2; the D is unclear. V was trimmed by 4 bases and J by 11 bases, leaving 11 bases between them. The germline gives CDR1 SEHNR, CDR2 FQNEAQ (reference sequence). The length of the CDR3 is 11 residues. The CDR3 DNA reads TGTGCCAGCAGCTCGGTTGGAGGATACACCCAC. Its translation: CASSSVGGYTH.

This clonotype was recorded only once. The junction does not match germline at one end; this may be a read error. The chain joins TRBV9 to TRBJ2-5; possibly TRBD1 for D (5 bases). The CDR3 covers 16 residues. CDR1 is SGDLS and CDR2 is YYNGEE in the germline V gene. CDR3 sequence reads: CASSSDLSGSQDTQYF. For the CDR3, the DNA is TGTGCTAGCAGCTCAGATCTCTCAGGGTCCCAAGATACCCAGTACTTC.

As to this clonotype: This is likely a read error, given that the CDR3 carries no conserved phenylalanine or tryptophan at its end. The DNA is left out, because the CDR3 cannot be placed on it with certainty; the CDR3 is given as TCRdb lists it. The CDR3 reads CASSLLFDEQLFG. The V gene is TRBV7-3, the J gene TRBJ2-1. With termini counted, the CDR3 has 13 amino acids. The germline V gene has CDR1 SGHTA and CDR2 FQGTGA.

This CDR3 is CASGEKQGDNSPLHF. CDR3 nucleotides: TGTGCCAGCGGGGAGAAACAGGGGGATAATTCACCCCTCCACTTT. The gene calls are TRBV6-5 and TRBJ1-6; 8 bases align to TRBD1. J gave up 5 bases and V 8 bases, and 8 bases lay outside the gene matches. The CDR3 is 15 residues long. The germline V gene encodes CDR1 MNHEY and CDR2 SVGAGI.

The V and J genes are TRBV7-2 and TRBJ2-5; D is unresolved. The germline V and J ends were trimmed by 6 bases and 10 bases, with 27 bases remaining between them. The CDR3 sequence is 16 residues long. Per germline, CDR1 SGHTA and CDR2 FQGNSA. The CDR3 region has the DNA TGTGCCAGCAGTGACGACTCGCAAGCGACCCAGTACATCCAGTACTTC. Its translation is CASSDDSQATQYIQYF.

This clonotype was counted a few times. The rearrangement joins TRBV2 to TRBJ1-1; D not resolved. The CDR3 is made up of 10 amino acids. The germline V gene encodes CDR1 SNHLY and CDR2 FYNNEI. The V and J ends lost 5 bases and 2 bases respectively, with 0 bases between them. In DNA form, the CDR3 reads TGTGCCAGCAGTAACACTGAAGCTTTCTTT. As protein: CASSNTEAFF.

A word on this clonotype: At one end the junction does not follow the germline gene, possibly because of a read error. The chain has TRBV27 and TRBJ1-1; D is uncertain. Germline V gene data show CDR1 as MNHEY and CDR2 as SMNVEV (reference sequence). This CDR3 spans 13 amino acids. CDR3 loop: CASSFSGNPEAFF. The CDR3 region has the DNA TGTGCCAGCAGTTTTTCCGGGAACCCTGAAGCTTTCTTT.

The genes are TRBV19 and TRBJ2-2; no reliable D call. Germline V lookup: CDR1 LNHDA, CDR2 SQIVND (reference sequence). There are 18 residues in the CDR3. V lost 3 bases and J 3 bases, leaving 20 bases between the germline ends. CDR3 residues: CASSIPVLRVYDTGELFF. The CDR3 DNA reads TGTGCCAGTAGTATTCCCGTCCTAAGGGTCTACGACACCGGGGAGCTGTTTTTT.

This clonotype was observed a few times. This sequence joins TRBV7-8 and TRBJ2-2, with 9 bases identical to TRBD2. The CDR3 extends over 15 amino acids. Per the germline V gene, CDR1 is SGHVS and CDR2 is FQNEAQ. J gave up 8 bases and V 4 bases, and 8 bases lay outside the gene matches. The CDR3 bases are TGTGCCAGCAGCTCTCGGCGGGGGGGTTTGGGGGAGCTGTTTTTT. Protein sequence: CASSSRRGGLGELFF. The whole variable domain, remainder taken from reference TRBV7-8 and TRBJ2-2, is GAGVSQSPRYKVAKRGQDVALRCDPISGHVSLFWYQQALGQGPEFLTYFQNEAQLDKSGLPSDRFFAERPEGSVSTLKIQRTQQEDSAVYLCASSSRRGGLGELFFGEGSRLTVL.

The chain couples TRBV9 to TRBJ2-1; no clear D. This CDR3 is 15 amino acids long. The germline CDR1 and CDR2 sequences are SGDLS and YYNGEE. The V gene lost 3 bases and the J gene lost 1 base, with 11 bases spanning the gap. CDR3 DNA sequence: TGTGCCAGCAGCGCCCGACGGAGATCCTACAATGAGCAGTTCTTC. Its protein product is CASSARRRSYNEQFF.

V usage is TRBV7-9 and J usage is TRBJ1-5; D remains unclear. CDR3 size: 12 residues. V lost 8 bases and J 13 bases, leaving 18 bases between the germline ends. Germline loops: CDR1 SEHNR, CDR2 FQNEAQ (reference sequence). The CDR3 DNA reads TGTGCCAGCGGCTCATATACGCAGGAGCAGCATTTT. It is translated as CASGSYTQEQHF. Supplemented by reference TRBV7-9 and TRBJ1-5, the full variable domain reads DTGVSQNPRHKITKRGQNVTFRCDPISEHNRLYWYRQTLGQGPEFLTYFQNEAQLEKSRLLSDRFSAERPKGSFSTLEIQRTEQGDSAMYLCASGSYTQEQHFGDGTRLSIL.

This clonotype was seen just once. A junction end diverges from the germline sequence, so it may reflect a read error. The chain links TRBV19 to TRBJ1-6; D gene unclear. The CDR3 has 13 amino acids. Looked up from germline, CDR1 is LNHDA and CDR2 is SQIVND (reference sequence). The CDR3 region is CASIGSYNPPLHF. DNA for the CDR3: TGTGCCAGTATTGGCAGCTATAATCCACCCCTCCACTTT. Full variable domain (rest looked up from reference TRBV19 and TRBJ1-6): DGGITQSPKYLFRKEGQNVTLSCEQNLNHDAMYWYRQDPGQGLRLIYYSQIVNDFQKGDIAEGYSVSREKKESFPLTVTSAQKNPTAFYLCASIGSYNPPLHFGNGTRLTVT.

DNA for the CDR3: TGCGCCAGCAGCCTTAGCGGGGGGGCCGTTGAGACCCAGCATTTT. It codes for CASSLSGGAVETQHF. V and J are TRBV5-1 and TRBJ1-5; possible D gene TRBD1, 6 bases. The CDR3 runs to 15 residues. V was cut by 4 bases and J by 11 bases, with 22 bases left in between. Per germline, CDR1 SGHRS and CDR2 YFSETQ. The full variable domain, rest sourced from reference TRBV5-1 and TRBJ1-5, is KAGVTQTPRYLIKTRGQQVTLSCSPISGHRSVSWYQQTPGQGLQFLFEYFSETQRNKGNFPGRFSGRQFSNSRSEMNVSTLELGDSALYLCASSLSGGAVETQHFGDGTRLSIL.

The rearrangement links TRBV19 to TRBJ1-6; 11 bases are shared with TRBD1. CDR1 is LNHDA and CDR2 is SQIVND in the germline V gene (reference sequence). The J segment lost 7 bases and the V segment lost 5 bases, leaving 7 bases of the junction unmatched. The CDR3 sequence is 16 residues long. CDR3 amino acids: CASSPEDRGRNSPLHF. The DNA for the CDR3 is TGTGCCAGTAGTCCAGAGGACAGGGGGCGGAATTCACCCCTCCACTTT.

The gene calls are TRBV7-2 and TRBJ1-6; the match to TRBD1 covers 8 bases. Germline V gene sequence: CDR1 SGHTA, CDR2 FQGNSA. The CDR3 extends over 15 amino acids. With 6 bases clipped from V and 14 bases from J, the junction kept 15 bases outside the gene matches. CDR3 loop: CASSRTGSLFSALHF. The CDR3 DNA sequence: TGTGCCAGCAGTCGGACAGGGAGCCTGTTTTCGGCCCTCCACTTT.

This clonotype was seen at least ten times. V is TRBV6-5 and J is TRBJ2-3; D is ambiguous. Looked up from germline, CDR1 is MNHEY and CDR2 is SVGAGI. CDR3 length: 12 residues. V shed 6 bases and J shed 1 base, with 5 bases lying between them. The CDR3, as DNA: TGTGCCAGCAGCCGTGGCACAGATACGCAGTATTTT. It codes for CASSRGTDTQYF.

This clonotype was picked up many times. The junction departs from the called germline gene at one end, perhaps through a read error. The chain is built from TRBV7-7 and TRBJ2-5; D is undetermined. Germline CDR1 reads SSHAT; CDR2 reads FNYEAQ (reference sequence). The CDR3 is made up of 14 amino acids. For the CDR3, the DNA is TGTGCTAGCAGCTCCACACCGTCTAGTGGGACCCAGTACTTC. Translating gives CASSSTPSSGTQYF.

V gene TRBV7-3 combines with J gene TRBJ2-1, with 8 bases that match TRBD2. The V gene's germline CDR1 is SGHTA and CDR2 FQGTGA. This CDR3 is 14 amino acids long. V was clipped by 5 bases and J by 12 bases; unmatched bases: 12. The CDR3, as DNA: TGTGCCAGCAGCACCGGAATAGCGGGACATTCGCAGTTCTTC. Translating gives CASSTGIAGHSQFF.

The chain combines TRBV25-1 with TRBJ1-6; no definite D call. The CDR3 spans 14 residues. Deletions cut 4 bases from V and 6 bases from J, with 10 bases between. The V gene's germline CDR1 is MGHDK and CDR2 SYGVNS. For the CDR3, the DNA is TGTGCCAGCAGTGCTATACAACCTAATTCACCCCTCCACTTT. It specifies CASSAIQPNSPLHF. Full variable domain (rest looked up from reference TRBV25-1 and TRBJ1-6): EADIYQTPRYLVIGTGKKITLECSQTMGHDKMYWYQQDPGMELHLIHYSYGVNSTEKGDLSSESTVSRIRTEHFPLTLESARPSHTSQYLCASSAIQPNSPLHFGNGTRLTVT.

This chain's CDR3 is CASSFDGFSYEQYV. Here the CDR3 DNA reads TGCGCCAGCAGCTTCGACGGATTCTCCTACGAGCAGTACGTC. The chain links TRBV5-1 to TRBJ2-7; no clear D gene. The CDR3 consists of 14 residues. Trimming removed 2 bases from V and 0 bases from J, with 9 bases in between. Looked up from germline, CDR1 is SGHRS and CDR2 is YFSETQ.

V gene TRBV3-1 combines with J gene TRBJ2-5; D is uncertain. CDR3 length: 10 residues. Germline V CDR1 and CDR2: LGHDT, YNNKEL (reference sequence). Trimming shortened V by 5 bases and J by 6 bases, and 4 bases separated the two germline ends. CDR3 DNA sequence: TGTGCCAGCAGCGTTCAGACCCAGTACTTC. It codes for CASSVQTQYF.

This clonotype was seen only a few times. The rearrangement joins TRBV20-1 to TRBJ2-1; TRBD2 matches at 7 bases. The germline V gene has CDR1 DFQATT and CDR2 SNEGSKA (reference sequence). J was trimmed by 9 bases and V by 3 bases; bases with no gene match: 14. The CDR3 covers 15 residues. The CDR3 region has the DNA TGCAGTGCTAGCGTCCTAGCGGTTGTGAGTGGTGAGCAGTTCTTC. It codes for CSASVLAVVSGEQFF.